The 16 T cell receptor beta chains given below trace back to one sample, sequenced in a study of T cell clones after liver transplantation. Repertoires were generated with immunoSEQ multiplex PCR, while TCRdb's copy carries only in-frame clones and drops some. The sample has 90,000 to 120,000 clones, more than 75% seen once. The source was CD4+ T cells from blood, collected before liver transplant. The receptor source for this set is a human donor who received a liver transplant.

V usage is TRBV11-2 and J usage is TRBJ2-5; D may be TRBD1 (6 bases). The CDR3 consists of 15 residues. Germline V gene lookup returns CDR1 SGHAT and CDR2 FQNNGV. V lost 2 bases, J lost 7 bases, and 17 bases lay in between. This CDR3 is CASSLSEQGVRTQYF. CDR3 DNA sequence: TGTGCCAGCAGCTTATCGGAACAGGGAGTACGGACCCAGTACTTC.

This clone is a singleton in its sample. In the same sample, other DNA sequences code for this CDR3. The rearrangement uses TRBV18 and TRBJ2-3; D is unclear. The germline CDR1 and CDR2 sequences are KGHSH and LQKENI. V was shortened by 2 bases and J by 6 bases, with 3 bases between the two germline ends. The CDR3 contains 11 residues. CDR3 region: CASSPGDTQYF. The CDR3 nucleotides are TGTGCCAGCTCACCAGGGGATACGCAGTATTTT.

The chain is built from TRBV19 and TRBJ1-5; the D gene is possibly TRBD1 (5 bases). The CDR3 loop spans 17 amino acids. Deletions cut 1 base from V and 12 bases from J, with 25 bases between. CDR1 and CDR2 from the germline V gene are LNHDA and SQIVND (reference sequence). In nucleotides, the CDR3 is TGTGCCAGTAGTATAGTAAGAGGAGCGGCTGACACAGGCGGCCAGCATTTT. Translation: CASSIVRGAADTGGQHF. The entire variable domain, with the rest obtained from reference TRBV19 and TRBJ1-5, is as follows: DGGITQSPKYLFRKEGQNVTLSCEQNLNHDAMYWYRQDPGQGLRLIYYSQIVNDFQKGDIAEGYSVSREKKESFPLTVTSAQKNPTAFYLCASSIVRGAADTGGQHFGDGTRLSIL.

The chain has TRBV5-1 and TRBJ2-7, with a possible D match to TRBD2 (6 bases). The CDR3 loop spans 13 amino acids. Per germline, CDR1 SGHRS and CDR2 YFSETQ. Trimming took 1 base from V and 6 from J, leaving 11 bases between them. The CDR3 coding sequence is TGCGCCAGCAGCTTGACGGGAGAGGGCGAGCAGTACTTC. Translating it yields CASSLTGEGEQYF. Complete variable domain (other parts from reference TRBV5-1 and TRBJ2-7): KAGVTQTPRYLIKTRGQQVTLSCSPISGHRSVSWYQQTPGQGLQFLFEYFSETQRNKGNFPGRFSGRQFSNSRSEMNVSTLELGDSALYLCASSLTGEGEQYFGPGTRLTVT.

The rearrangement links TRBV11-2 to TRBJ2-2, with TRBD2 matching 7 bases. The CDR3 runs to 13 residues. Trimming at V came to 5 bases and at J to 7 bases, leaving 4 bases not matched to a gene. CDR1 and CDR2 from the germline V gene are SGHAT and FQNNGV. The CDR3 loop reads CASSTGGSGELFF. In DNA form, the CDR3 reads TGTGCCAGCAGCACCGGGGGGAGCGGGGAGCTGTTTTTT. The full variable domain, in which reference TRBV11-2 and TRBJ2-2 provide the parts outside the CDR3, is EAGVAQSPRYKIIEKRQSVAFWCNPISGHATLYWYQQILGQGPKLLIQFQNNGVVDDSQLPKDRFSAERLKGVDSTLKIQPAKLEDSAVYLCASSTGGSGELFFGEGSRLTVL.

The chain carries TRBV27 and TRBJ2-2, with D hard to call. Looked up from germline, CDR1 is MNHEY and CDR2 is SMNVEV (reference sequence). V shed 6 bases and J shed 3 bases, with 8 bases lying between them. This CDR3 is built from 13 residues. The CDR3 region is CASSLRHTGELFF. As DNA, the CDR3 is TGTGCCAGCAGCCTTCGCCACACCGGGGAGCTGTTTTTT.

Only one count was recorded for this clone. V usage is TRBV14 and J usage is TRBJ2-3; 8 bases align to TRBD1. Germline V lookup: CDR1 SGHDN, CDR2 FVKESK. The J segment lost 4 bases and the V segment lost 5 bases, leaving 14 bases of the junction unmatched. CDR3 size: 17 residues. The chain's CDR3 is CASSGYTGTGSPDTQYF. For the CDR3, the DNA is TGTGCCAGCAGCGGCTACACCGGGACAGGTTCTCCAGATACGCAGTATTTT.

J is TRBJ2-1 and V is TRBV27; D ambiguous. CDR1 and CDR2 from the germline V gene are MNHEY and SMNVEV (reference sequence). The CDR3 is made up of 15 amino acids. Trimming cost V 6 bases and J 0 bases, with 12 bases left between them. The CDR3 region is CASRKGRSSYNEQFF. In DNA, the CDR3 is TGTGCCAGCAGGAAAGGGCGGAGCTCCTACAATGAGCAGTTCTTC.

The V gene is TRBV14, the J gene TRBJ2-3, with D hard to call. With 2 bases removed from V and 2 bases from J, the gap between germline ends came to 11 bases. This CDR3 has 15 amino acids. The germline CDR1 and CDR2 sequences are SGHDN and FVKESK. The DNA for the CDR3 is TGTGCCAGCAGCCAAAAAAAATCTTACACAGATACGCAGTATTTT. Encoded protein: CASSQKKSYTDTQYF.

The rearrangement uses TRBV5-1 and TRBJ2-6; 9 positions match TRBD1. J gave up 2 bases and V 0 bases, and 6 bases lay outside the gene matches. Germline loops: CDR1 SGHRS, CDR2 YFSETQ. There are 18 residues in the CDR3. The CDR3 reads CASSLVGQGFTGANVLTF. The CDR3 DNA sequence: TGCGCCAGCAGCTTGGTGGGACAGGGATTTACTGGGGCCAACGTCCTGACTTTC.

This clone was counted a single time. The rearrangement joins TRBV6-6 to TRBJ2-1; weak D call: TRBD2 (6 bases). Germline V gene lookup returns CDR1 MNHNY and CDR2 SVGAGI (reference sequence). The CDR3 totals 12 residues. V dropped 6 bases and J dropped 7 bases, with 10 bases sitting between them. The CDR3 is CASRLRGNEQFF. DNA of the CDR3: TGTGCCAGCAGGCTCCGGGGGAATGAGCAGTTCTTC.

The chain recombines TRBV7-8 with TRBJ2-1; TRBD1 aligns across 8 bases. Germline-derived CDR1 and CDR2 are SGHVS and FQNEAQ. V shed 2 bases and J 8 bases; nucleotides not matched to a gene: 5. The length of the CDR3 is 14 residues. The CDR3 loop reads CASSLRQGIYEQFF. CDR3 sequence (DNA): TGTGCCAGCAGCTTAAGACAGGGGATCTATGAGCAGTTCTTC.

V and J are TRBV19 and TRBJ1-1; D is unresolved. The germline V gene has CDR1 LNHDA and CDR2 SQIVND (reference sequence). Trimming removed 6 bases at V and 4 bases at J, with 6 bases between. This CDR3 region has 11 residues. CDR3 sequence reads: CASSVGTEAFF. CDR3 nucleotide sequence: TGTGCCAGTAGCGTCGGCACTGAAGCTTTCTTT.

V gene TRBV5-3 combines with J gene TRBJ1-2; TRBD1 agrees at 7 bases. TRBV5-3 is labeled an ORF, and its function is uncertain. The CDR3 runs 16 residues. The V gene end was trimmed by 0 bases and the J gene end by 2 bases; junction bases not matched to a gene: 7. DNA for the CDR3: TGTGCCAGAAGCTTGGGACCCGGGACAGTCAACTATGGCTACACCTTC. Protein product: CARSLGPGTVNYGYTF.

The chain employs TRBV27 and TRBJ2-7, with unresolved D. Trimming cost V 7 bases and J 2 bases, with 15 bases left between them. The germline V gene encodes CDR1 MNHEY and CDR2 SMNVEV (reference sequence). The CDR3 is 14 residues long. Written as DNA, the CDR3 is TGTGCCAGCACCCTCTCTGACCGGACCTACGAGCAGTACTTC. It specifies CASTLSDRTYEQYF.

The chain links TRBV2 to TRBJ2-5; tentative D call: TRBD2 (5 bases). The CDR3 is 14 residues long. Germline assignment: CDR1 SNHLY and CDR2 FYNNEI. Trimming pared 4 bases from V and 7 bases from J, leaving 16 bases between. This chain's CDR3 is CASSVSDGSGTQYF. CDR3 in DNA: TGTGCCAGCAGTGTTAGCGATGGCAGCGGGACCCAGTACTTC.